This TCR beta chain was profiled in a study of fetal regulatory T cell absence and autoimmunity. Whole-study findings and limits: In IPEX, the enrichment was taken to support antigen-driven autoimmunity before birth.

Note on this clone: No antigen is known for it.

Sequencing used immunoSEQ multiplex PCR; TCRdb keeps in-frame clones, though not all of them. The repertoire has roughly 95,000 clones, roughly 78% of them found once; the top ten carry 1.5% to 2%. The CDR3 has 16 amino acids. V was trimmed by 2 bases and J by 2 bases, leaving 11 bases between them. The germline V gene encodes CDR1 SGHRS and CDR2 YFSETQ. This chain joins TRBV5-1 and TRBJ1-6; D might be TRBD1 (6 bases). This clonotype was sampled from a male donor with IPEX syndrome. The specimen was pancreas tissue. The DNA of the CDR3 is TGCGCCAGCAGCTTAGGTGGGGGCCCCTATAATTCACCCCTCCACTTT. It translates to CASSLGGGPYNSPLHF.